The source of this T cell receptor beta chain is a study of CD8 T cells in Susac syndrome. The CDR3 totals 16 residues. From germline, CDR1 is LGHDT and CDR2 YNNKEL (reference sequence). V was cut by 0 bases and J by 2 bases, with 13 bases left in between. CD8+ and CD4+ T cells from blood underwent TCR beta sequencing, which was carried out in a high-throughput format. Random hexamers were used to reverse transcribe the RNA input (about 0.5 to 1 ug). An immunoSEQ multiplex PCR amplified TCR beta CDR3 over 54 Vbeta and 13 Jbeta. TCRdb recomputed calls from the immunoSEQ multiplex PCR reads with MiXCR, one row per CDR3 protein. This sample has about 430,000 distinct CDR3 sequences; around 83% occur once, and the top ten carry 0.09% to 0.15%.

The receptor's source is a human donor with multiple sclerosis. The chain employs TRBV3-1 and TRBJ2-5; perhaps D is TRBD1 or TRBD2 (5 bases each). The sequenced sample consisted of CD8+ T cells from PBMCs. This CDR3 reads CASSQDGGWGQETQYF. For the CDR3, the DNA is TGTGCCAGCAGCCAAGATGGGGGATGGGGACAAGAGACCCAGTACTTC.